These 16 T cell receptor beta chains came from one sample sequenced in a study of T cell repertoires in cytomegalovirus infection. MiXCR, run by TCRdb on the reads, gives a single entry per CDR3 protein. The sample holds a few hundred thousand distinct CDR3 sequences, over 15% seen once. Specimen: PBMCs. These receptors were collected from a human donor in good health (CMV status not recorded). Some clones in this sample may be carry-over from other donors' samples.

This clonotype was counted many times. The chain couples TRBV12-3 or TRBV12-4 to TRBJ2-3; no reliable D call. The CDR3 totals 14 residues. Trimming cost V 5 bases and J 2 bases, with 11 bases left between them. The CDR3 loop reads CASSPSATTDTQYF. Here the CDR3 DNA reads TGTGCCAGCAGTCCATCCGCGACCACAGATACGCAGTATTTT.

CDR3 nucleotide sequence: TGTGCCAGCAGCCGGGACAGGGGGCGTAACACTGAAGCTTTCTTT. The encoded protein is CASSRDRGRNTEAFF. J is TRBJ1-1 and V is TRBV7-6; TRBD1 agrees at 12 bases. Trimming at V came to 5 bases and at J to 2 bases, leaving 3 bases not matched to a gene. This CDR3 has 15 residues. Germline V gives CDR1 SGHVS, CDR2 FNYEAQ.

The genes are TRBV5-1 and TRBJ2-3; possibly TRBD1 for D (5 bases). The V gene's germline CDR1 is SGHRS and CDR2 YFSETQ. V lost 4 bases and J 0 bases, leaving 15 bases between the germline ends. The CDR3 covers 16 residues. CDR3 sequence: CASSNLQQGSTDTQYF. DNA of the CDR3: TGCGCCAGCAGCAATCTCCAGCAGGGTAGCACAGATACGCAGTATTTT.

In this sample, this clonotype turned up a few times. The rearrangement links TRBV28 to TRBJ2-7; D not resolved. This CDR3 region has 15 residues. The germline V gene has CDR1 MDHEN and CDR2 SYDVKM. V was pared by 5 bases and J by 3 bases, with 17 bases between. CDR3 region: CASSALGRENYEQYF. CDR3 bases: TGTGCCAGCAGTGCCCTTGGCAGAGAAAACTACGAGCAGTACTTC.

This clonotype has at least ten counts. The chain links TRBV7-6 to TRBJ2-1; TRBD2 matches 7 bases. The CDR3 consists of 15 residues. With V trimmed by 4 bases and J by 6 bases, 9 bases remained unmatched. CDR1 is SGHVS, CDR2 FNYEAQ, per germline. CDR3 loop: CASSSGGSFGNEQFF. The CDR3 nucleotides are TGTGCCAGCAGCTCCGGGGGGAGTTTCGGCAATGAGCAGTTCTTC.

Ten or more counts support this clonotype. V and J are TRBV7-2 and TRBJ1-2; the match to TRBD1 covers 8 bases. CDR3 length equals 15 residues. CDR1 and CDR2 from the germline V gene are SGHTA and FQGNSA. V lost 5 bases, J lost 3 bases, and 8 bases stayed unmatched. The CDR3: CASSPSGGPYYGYTF. The DNA of the CDR3 is TGTGCCAGCAGCCCCTCAGGGGGCCCGTACTATGGCTACACCTTC.

The J gene is TRBJ1-3, the V gene TRBV29-1, with a possible D match to TRBD1 (6 bases). The germline V gene has CDR1 SQVTM and CDR2 ANQGSEA. V was trimmed by 8 bases and J by 4 bases, leaving 18 bases between them. This CDR3 is 14 amino acids long. The CDR3 reads CSLKQGLGGNTIYF. The CDR3 DNA sequence: TGCAGCCTAAAACAGGGACTTGGCGGAAACACCATATATTTT. Full variable domain (outside the CDR3, taken from reference TRBV29-1 and TRBJ1-3): SAVISQKPSRDICQRGTSLTIQCQVDSQVTMMFWYRQQPGQSLTLIATANQGSEATYESGFVIDKFPISRPNLTFSTLTVSNMSPEDSSIYLCSLKQGLGGNTIYFGEGSWLTVV.

This clonotype came up many times. The chain links TRBV7-9 to TRBJ1-2; D perhaps matches TRBD1 (6 bases). The CDR3 spans 13 residues. Germline assignment: CDR1 SEHNR and CDR2 FQNEAQ (reference sequence). The V gene lost 7 bases and the J gene lost 3 bases, with 12 bases spanning the gap. The CDR3, as DNA: TGTGCCAGCAACGAACAGGGAGACTATGGCTACACCTTC. This gives the protein CASNEQGDYGYTF.

This clonotype was counted only a few times. The genes are TRBV12-3 or TRBV12-4 and TRBJ2-4; maybe TRBD2 (6 bases). This CDR3 contains 17 residues. V lost 4 bases and J 4 bases, leaving 20 bases between the germline ends. The chain's CDR3 is CASSSIRPGLEKNIQYF. CDR3 sequence (DNA): TGTGCCAGCAGTTCCATACGTCCGGGACTGGAGAAAAACATTCAGTACTTC.

This rearrangement joins TRBV20-1 to TRBJ2-7, with TRBD2 matching over 7 bases. Germline V lookup: CDR1 DFQATT, CDR2 SNEGSKA (reference sequence). The V segment lost 5 bases and the J segment 7 bases; nucleotides outside the gene matches: 20. The CDR3 covers 16 residues. CDR3 sequence (DNA): TGCAGTGCTGGACTCGACTACTTCCAGCGGGGTGGGGAGCAGTACTTC. Protein: CSAGLDYFQRGGEQYF.

In its sample, this clonotype was seen a few times. The V gene is TRBV10-3, the J gene TRBJ1-3; D might be TRBD1 (6 bases). CDR1 is ENHRY, CDR2 SYGVKD, per germline. The V gene lost 6 bases and the J gene lost 5 bases, with 17 bases spanning the gap. The CDR3 covers 15 residues. The CDR3 coding sequence is TGTGCCATCAGCTACCACAGGGCCGGCCGAAACACCATATATTTT. Encoded protein: CAISYHRAGRNTIYF.

This chain uses TRBV20-1 with TRBJ2-7; TRBD1 might be the D (7 bases). The CDR3 runs 14 residues. Per germline, CDR1 DFQATT and CDR2 SNEGSKA (reference sequence). V was clipped by 6 bases and J by 2 bases, with 17 bases between them. In DNA, the CDR3 is TGCAGTGCCAGCCAGGGGGGACCCACCTACGAGCAGTACTTC. It codes for CSASQGGPTYEQYF.

The chain employs TRBV6-6 and TRBJ2-3; 10 bases line up with TRBD2. This CDR3 spans 16 amino acids. V trimming: 5 bases; J trimming: 3 bases; junction bases outside the gene matches: 8. Per the germline V gene, CDR1 is MNHNY and CDR2 is SVGAGI (reference sequence). CDR3 bases: TGTGCCAGCAGTAGCGGGGGGGCATTCGGAACAGATACGCAGTATTTT. The encoded protein is CASSSGGAFGTDTQYF.

This clonotype was observed many times. The chain has TRBV27 and TRBJ1-4; D remains ambiguous. The V end lost 5 bases, the J end lost 12 bases, and 31 bases lay between the germline ends. The CDR3 runs to 18 residues. The germline V gene has CDR1 MNHEY and CDR2 SMNVEV (reference sequence). Here the CDR3 DNA reads TGTGCCAGCAGTGAAGGGCCAAACATTGGGAATCGGTGGGAGGAACTGTTTTTT. Translating gives CASSEGPNIGNRWEELFF.

The chain has TRBV6-2 or TRBV6-3 and TRBJ2-2; no clear D gene. The V gene's germline CDR1 is MNHEY and CDR2 SVGEGT. CDR3 length equals 13 residues. The V end lost 9 bases, the J end lost 7 bases, and 15 bases lay between the germline ends. CDR3 nucleotide sequence: TGTGCCAGTGGAAGAGCAGCCGGCGGGGAGCTGTTTTTT. Translation gives CASGRAAGGELFF.

This clonotype was found a few times. The chain uses TRBV27 and TRBJ2-2; the D gene is possibly TRBD2 (6 bases). V lost 1 base and J 3 bases, leaving 12 bases between the germline ends. CDR1 and CDR2 (germline): MNHEY, SMNVEV (reference sequence). CDR3 size: 16 residues. DNA of the CDR3: TGTGCCAGCAGTTTATTGGGACTGGGGGACACCGGGGAGCTGTTTTTT. Its translation is CASSLLGLGDTGELFF.